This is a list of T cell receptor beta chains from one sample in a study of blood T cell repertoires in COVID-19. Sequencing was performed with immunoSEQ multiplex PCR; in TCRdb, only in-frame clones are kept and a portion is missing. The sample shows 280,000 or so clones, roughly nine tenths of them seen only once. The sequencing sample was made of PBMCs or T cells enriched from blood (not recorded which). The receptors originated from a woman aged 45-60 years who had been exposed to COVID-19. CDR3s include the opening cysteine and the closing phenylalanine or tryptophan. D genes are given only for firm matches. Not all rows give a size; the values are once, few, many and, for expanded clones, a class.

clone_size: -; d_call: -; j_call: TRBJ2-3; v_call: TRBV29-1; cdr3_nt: TGCAGCGTCCGAGGGGCGTTGGTTCGGGGGGCTGGCACAGATACGCAGTATTTT; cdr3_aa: CSVRGALVRGAGTDTQYF
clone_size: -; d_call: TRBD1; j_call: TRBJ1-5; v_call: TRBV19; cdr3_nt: TGTGCCAGTAGTACGACAGGGGTAAGTCAGCCCCAGCATTTT; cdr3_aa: CASSTTGVSQPQHF
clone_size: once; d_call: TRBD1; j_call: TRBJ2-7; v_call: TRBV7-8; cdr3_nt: TGTGCCAGCAGCTTAGCCCAGGGGGCGAGAAACGAGCAGTACTTC; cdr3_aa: CASSLAQGARNEQYF
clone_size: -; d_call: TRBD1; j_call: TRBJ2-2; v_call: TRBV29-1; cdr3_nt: TGCAGCGTAAAGACAGGGGCAAGCACCGGGGAGCTGTTTTTT; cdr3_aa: CSVKTGASTGELFF
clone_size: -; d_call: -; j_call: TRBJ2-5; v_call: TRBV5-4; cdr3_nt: TGTGCCAGCAGCAAACAAAAAGAGACCCAGTACTTC; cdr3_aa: CASSKQKETQYF
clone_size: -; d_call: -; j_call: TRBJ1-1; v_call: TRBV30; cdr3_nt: TGTGCCTGGAGTGTAGCAGGGGTGGGAGCTGAAGCTTTCTTT; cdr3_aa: CAWSVAGVGAEAFF
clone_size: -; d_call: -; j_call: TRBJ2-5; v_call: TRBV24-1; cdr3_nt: TGTGCCACCAGTGAAAACAGGGCCACAGAGACCCAGTACTTC; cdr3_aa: CATSENRATETQYF
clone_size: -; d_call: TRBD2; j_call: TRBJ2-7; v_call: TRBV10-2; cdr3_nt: TGCGCCAGCAGAGAACTAGCGGGGCCTTACGAGCAGTACTTC; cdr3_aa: CASRELAGPYEQYF
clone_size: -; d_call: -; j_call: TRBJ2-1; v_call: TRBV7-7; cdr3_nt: TGTGCTAGCAGCTTATCCCACGAGACCTACAATGAGCAGTTCTTC; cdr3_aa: CASSLSHETYNEQFF
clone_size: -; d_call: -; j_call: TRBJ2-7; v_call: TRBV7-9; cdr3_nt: TGTGCCAGCAGCTCCGAAGCGGGACACAGACCCTATCTCCCCTACGAGCAGTACTTC; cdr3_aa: CASSSEAGHRPYLPYEQYF
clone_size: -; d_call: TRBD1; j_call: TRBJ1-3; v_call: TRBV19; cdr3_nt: TGTGCCAGTAGCACTGTTGGCAGGGGGCGCGGAGATCATGGAAACACCATATATTTT; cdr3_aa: CASSTVGRGRGDHGNTIYF
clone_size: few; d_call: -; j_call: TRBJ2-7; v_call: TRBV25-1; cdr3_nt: TGTGCCAGCAGTGACATCAACAGGGATTACGAGCAGTACTTC; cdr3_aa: CASSDINRDYEQYF
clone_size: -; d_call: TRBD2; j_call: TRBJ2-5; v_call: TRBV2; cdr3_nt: TGTGCCAGCAGTGAAGAAAGGAGCGGGGGGGCTCGGGAGACCCAGTACTTC; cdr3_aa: CASSEERSGGARETQYF
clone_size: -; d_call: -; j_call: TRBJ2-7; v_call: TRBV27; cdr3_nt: TGTGCCAGCAGCTCTCGTGGACAGTGGCCCTACGAGCAGTACTTC; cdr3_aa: CASSSRGQWPYEQYF
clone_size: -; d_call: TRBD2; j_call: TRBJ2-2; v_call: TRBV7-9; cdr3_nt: TGTGCCAGCAGCTTAGTAAGCGGGGCCGGGGAGCTGTTTTTT; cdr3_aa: CASSLVSGAGELFF
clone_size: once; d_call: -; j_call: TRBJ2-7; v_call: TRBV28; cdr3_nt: TGTGCCACCACCCAAAAGGGGGGGTGGAGGAACTACGAGCAGTACTTC; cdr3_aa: CATTQKGGWRNYEQYF
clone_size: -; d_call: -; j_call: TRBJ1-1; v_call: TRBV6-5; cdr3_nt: TGTGCCAGCAGTTATAGTACAGAGAACACTGAAGCTTTCTTT; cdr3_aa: CASSYSTENTEAFF
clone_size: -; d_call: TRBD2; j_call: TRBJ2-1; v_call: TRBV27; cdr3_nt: TGTGCCAGCAGTTCGTCCCGCCAGCGGGGGGGCAATGAGCAGTTCTTC; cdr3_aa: CASSSSRQRGGNEQFF
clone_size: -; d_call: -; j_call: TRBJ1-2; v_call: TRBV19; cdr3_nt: TGTGCCAGTAGAAATCCTGGACAGACTAACTATGGCTACACCTTC; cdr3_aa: CASRNPGQTNYGYTF
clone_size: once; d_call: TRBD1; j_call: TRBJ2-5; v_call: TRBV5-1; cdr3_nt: TGCGCCAGCAGCCGAACACTAACACGACAGGGACAAGAGACCCAGTACTTC; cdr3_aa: CASSRTLTRQGQETQYF
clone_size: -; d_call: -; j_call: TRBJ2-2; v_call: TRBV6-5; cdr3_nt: TGTGCCAGCAGCAGCGACAGGAACACCGGGGAGCTGTTTTTT; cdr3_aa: CASSSDRNTGELFF
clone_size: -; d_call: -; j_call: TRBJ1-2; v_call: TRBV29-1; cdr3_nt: TGCAGCGTTGTTGCAGGGGACGGCTACACCTTC; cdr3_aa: CSVVAGDGYTF
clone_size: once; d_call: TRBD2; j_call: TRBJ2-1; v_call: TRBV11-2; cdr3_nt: TGTGCCAGCAGCTCACCCGGGACTAGCGGGGGCTATGAGCAGTTCTTC; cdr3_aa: CASSSPGTSGGYEQFF
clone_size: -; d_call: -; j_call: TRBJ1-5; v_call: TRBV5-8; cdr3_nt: TGTGCCAGCAGCAACCCCAGGGATTACCAGCCCCAGCATTTT; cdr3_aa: CASSNPRDYQPQHF
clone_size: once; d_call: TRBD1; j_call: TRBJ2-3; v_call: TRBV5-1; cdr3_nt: TGCGCCAGCAGCTTGGTAGGCAGGGGGCAAGATACGCAGTATTTT; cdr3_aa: CASSLVGRGQDTQYF
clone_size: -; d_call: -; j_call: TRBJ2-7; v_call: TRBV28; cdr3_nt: TGTGCCAGCAGTTTTAATATCAGGGAGCAGTACTTC; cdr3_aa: CASSFNIREQYF
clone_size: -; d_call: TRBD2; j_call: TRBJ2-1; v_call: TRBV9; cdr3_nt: TGTGCCAGCGAGTTAGCGGGGGGTAATGAGCAGTTCTTC; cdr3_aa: CASELAGGNEQFF
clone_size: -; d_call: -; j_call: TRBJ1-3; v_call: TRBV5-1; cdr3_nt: TGCGCCAGCAGCCCGAACCCCCAGAGCGCTGGAAACACCATATATTTT; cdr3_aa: CASSPNPQSAGNTIYF
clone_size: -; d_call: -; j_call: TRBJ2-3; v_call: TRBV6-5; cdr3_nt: TGTGCCAGCAGGGAGAGAGCCTCTAGCACAGATACGCAGTATTTT; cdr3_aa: CASRERASSTDTQYF
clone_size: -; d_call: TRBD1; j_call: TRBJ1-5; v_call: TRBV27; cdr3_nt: TGTGCCAGCAGTCCAGGGGGCACTCAGCCCCAGCATTTT; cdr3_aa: CASSPGGTQPQHF
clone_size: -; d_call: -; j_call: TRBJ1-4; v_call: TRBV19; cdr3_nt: TGTGTTACGGCGGCGGCAACTAATGAAAAACTGTTTTTT; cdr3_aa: CVTAAATNEKLFF
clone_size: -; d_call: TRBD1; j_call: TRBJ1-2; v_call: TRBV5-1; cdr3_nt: TGCGCCAGCAGCTTGGTAGCTGGGGACAGTAACTATGGCTACACCTTC; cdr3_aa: CASSLVAGDSNYGYTF
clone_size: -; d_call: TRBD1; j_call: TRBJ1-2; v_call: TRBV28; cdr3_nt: TGTGCCAGCAGTTTCGCGACAGGGAGGTTGGGCTACACCTTC; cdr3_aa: CASSFATGRLGYTF
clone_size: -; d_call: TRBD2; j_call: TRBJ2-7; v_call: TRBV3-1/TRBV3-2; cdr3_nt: TGTGCCAGCAGCAGCGGGGGCTCCTACGAGCAGTACTTC; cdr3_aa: CASSSGGSYEQYF
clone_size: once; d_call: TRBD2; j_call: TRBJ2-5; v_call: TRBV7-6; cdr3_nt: TGTGCCAGCAGCCTATGGGGGGGGTCTGCAGAGACCCAGTACTTC; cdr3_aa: CASSLWGGSAETQYF
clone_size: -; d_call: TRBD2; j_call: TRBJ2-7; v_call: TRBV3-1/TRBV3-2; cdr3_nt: TGTGCCAGCAGCCAAGGAGCGGGGACGGGCGCGTTCGAGCAGTACTTC; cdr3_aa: CASSQGAGTGAFEQYF
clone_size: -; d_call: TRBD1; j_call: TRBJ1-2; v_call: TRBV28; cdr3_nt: TGTGCCAGCAGTTTAAGCGGGACAGGGTCAGGGAAAACCTTC; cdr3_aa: CASSLSGTGSGKTF
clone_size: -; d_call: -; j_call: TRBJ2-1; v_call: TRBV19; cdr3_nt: TGTGCCAGTAGTATAGACGGCTACAATGAGCAGTTCTTC; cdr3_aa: CASSIDGYNEQFF
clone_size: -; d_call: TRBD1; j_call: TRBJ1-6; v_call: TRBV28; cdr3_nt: TGTGCCAGCAAGACCGGGACAGTCCATTCACCCCTCCACTTT; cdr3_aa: CASKTGTVHSPLHF
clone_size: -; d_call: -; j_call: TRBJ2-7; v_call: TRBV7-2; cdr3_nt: TGTGCCAGCAGCTTAAAACAGGGTACGTCCGAGCAGTACTTC; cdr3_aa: CASSLKQGTSEQYF
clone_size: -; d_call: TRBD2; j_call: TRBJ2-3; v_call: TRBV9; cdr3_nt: TGTGCCAGCAGCCTTGGACTAGCGGGGGACACAGATACGCAGTATTTT; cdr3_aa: CASSLGLAGDTDTQYF
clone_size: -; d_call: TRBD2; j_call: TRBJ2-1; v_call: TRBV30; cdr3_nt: TGTGCCTGGAGTGATATAGCGGGGGGTGGCAATGAGCAGTTCTTC; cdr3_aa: CAWSDIAGGGNEQFF
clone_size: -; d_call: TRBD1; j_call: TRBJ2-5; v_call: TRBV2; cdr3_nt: TGTGCCAGCAGCCCGGCCGGACAGGGTAGAGAGACCCAGTACTTC; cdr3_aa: CASSPAGQGRETQYF
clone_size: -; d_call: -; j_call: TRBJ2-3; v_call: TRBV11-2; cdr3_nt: TGTGCCAGCAGCCTCCGGGGGACAGCCACAGATACGCAGTATTTT; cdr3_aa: CASSLRGTATDTQYF